This is a list of T cell receptor beta chains from one sample in a study of early T cells in non-severe SARS-CoV-2 infection. Each CDR3 protein is one row after TCRdb ran MiXCR on the 5' RACE reads. Among over 55,000 distinct CDR3 sequences listed, approximately 12% were seen once. Sequencing was carried out using whole blood. The source is an adult who was a healthcare worker with PCR-confirmed SARS-CoV-2 infection or an uninfected control (not recorded which). CDR3s include the opening cysteine and the closing phenylalanine or tryptophan. The order of the fields is D gene, V gene, clone size, J gene, CDR3 DNA, CDR3 protein. D genes are given only for firm matches. Not all rows give a size; the values are once, few, many and, for expanded clones, a class.

D: -
V: TRBV2
size: few
J: TRBJ2-4
DNA: TGTGCCAGCGGGGGGACAGCCGCCAAAAACATTCAGTACTTC
CDR3: CASGGTAAKNIQYF

D: TRBD2
V: TRBV6-2/TRBV6-3
size: many
J: TRBJ2-3
DNA: TGTGCCAGCACGAGAACTAGCGGCACAGATACGCAGTATTTT
CDR3: CASTRTSGTDTQYF

D: -
V: TRBV19
size: many
J: TRBJ1-5
DNA: TGTGCCAGTAGTGACGCCGCAGGGGGCAATCAGCCCCAGCATTTT
CDR3: CASSDAAGGNQPQHF

D: -
V: TRBV30
size: many
J: TRBJ1-2
DNA: TGTGCCTGGAGTTGGGGTGAGGGCTACACCTTC
CDR3: CAWSWGEGYTF

D: -
V: TRBV28
size: many
J: TRBJ2-5
DNA: TGTGCCAGCAGTTTATTTGGGCAGAAACTTCGGGAGACCCAGTACTTC
CDR3: CASSLFGQKLRETQYF

D: -
V: TRBV28
size: many
J: TRBJ1-5
DNA: TGTGCCAGCAGTTTACCTCCGGGACTCGGCAATCAGCCCCAGCATTTT
CDR3: CASSLPPGLGNQPQHF

D: TRBD1
V: TRBV2
size: many
J: TRBJ2-3
DNA: TGTGCCAGTCAGGGGGACCGGGATACGCAGTATTTT
CDR3: CASQGDRDTQYF

D: TRBD1
V: TRBV29-1
size: many
J: TRBJ1-5
DNA: TGCAGCGTCCGGATGGGGACAGGGAAACAGCCCCAGCATTTT
CDR3: CSVRMGTGKQPQHF

D: -
V: TRBV15
size: -
J: TRBJ1-5
DNA: TGTGCCACCAGCAGAGATCCGGCCCAGCCCCAGCATTTT
CDR3: CATSRDPAQPQHF

D: -
V: TRBV7-9
size: -
J: TRBJ2-1
DNA: TGTGCCAGCAGCTTCAGTCGGACAGTTGGGAGTGAGCAGTTCTTC
CDR3: CASSFSRTVGSEQFF

D: -
V: TRBV18
size: many
J: TRBJ2-4
DNA: TGTGCCAGCTCACCGTCATTTGACAGGCAGTACTTC
CDR3: CASSPSFDRQYF

D: -
V: TRBV5-1
size: many
J: TRBJ2-1
DNA: TGCGCCAGCAGCTCGGACATCTACAATGAGCAGTTCTTC
CDR3: CASSSDIYNEQFF

D: -
V: TRBV7-2
size: many
J: TRBJ2-2
DNA: TGTGCCAGCATGGTTCCGGGAGCCGGGGAGCTGTTTTTT
CDR3: CASMVPGAGELFF

D: TRBD1
V: TRBV7-6
size: many
J: TRBJ1-2
DNA: TGTGCCAGCAGCTTAGCCCATGGGACAGGGGTCGGCTACACCTTC
CDR3: CASSLAHGTGVGYTF

D: TRBD1
V: TRBV27
size: many
J: TRBJ1-1
DNA: TGTGCCAGCAGTTTGTGGGGACAGGGCACTGAAGCTTTCTTT
CDR3: CASSLWGQGTEAFF

D: TRBD2
V: TRBV4-3
size: many
J: TRBJ2-2
DNA: TGCGCCAGCAGCCAAACTAGCGGGGTTAGGGCCGGGGAGCTGTTTTTT
CDR3: CASSQTSGVRAGELFF

D: -
V: TRBV4-3
size: many
J: TRBJ2-1
DNA: TGCGCCAGCAGCCAAGATTTGGGGGGCCTAGGCAATGAGCAGTTCTTC
CDR3: CASSQDLGGLGNEQFF

D: -
V: TRBV24-1
size: many
J: TRBJ1-5
DNA: TGTGCCACCAGTGATTTGCATGGCGGGCCGCCCCAGCATTTT
CDR3: CATSDLHGGPPQHF

D: -
V: TRBV28
size: many
J: TRBJ1-3
DNA: TGTGCCAGCAGTCCTGGGGACTCAGTCTCTGGAAACACCATATATTTT
CDR3: CASSPGDSVSGNTIYF

D: -
V: TRBV7-2
size: many
J: TRBJ1-5
DNA: TGTGCCAGCAGCTATCTACGAGGACAGTCGGGAAGCAATCAGCCCCAGCATTTT
CDR3: CASSYLRGQSGSNQPQHF

D: -
V: TRBV6-5
size: -
J: TRBJ2-7
DNA: TGTGCCAGCAGTTACTCGTGGCAGAACTACGAGCAGTACTTC
CDR3: CASSYSWQNYEQYF

D: -
V: TRBV27
size: many
J: TRBJ1-5
DNA: TGTGCCAGCAGTTTATCAGTGCCCCGCGGGGCTGGAGAGCCCCAGCATTTT
CDR3: CASSLSVPRGAGEPQHF

D: -
V: TRBV10-2
size: -
J: TRBJ1-5
DNA: TGCGCCAGCAGTGCAAGGGGCAATCAGCCCCAGCATTTT
CDR3: CASSARGNQPQHF

D: -
V: TRBV24-1
size: many
J: TRBJ2-2
DNA: TGTGCCACCAGTGATTTGTTATCAGTTACTAACACCGGGGAGCTGTTTTTT
CDR3: CATSDLLSVTNTGELFF

D: -
V: TRBV12-3/TRBV12-4
size: many
J: TRBJ1-2
DNA: TGTGCCAGCAGTTTAGTGGCGACAGTCGGCTACACCTTC
CDR3: CASSLVATVGYTF

D: -
V: TRBV7-2
size: -
J: TRBJ1-1
DNA: TGTGCCAGCAATGAAGCTTTCTTT
CDR3: CASNEAFF

D: -
V: TRBV5-5
size: many
J: TRBJ2-7
DNA: TGTGCCAGCAGGTCCCCCCCCACTGGGTCCTACGAGCAGTACTTC
CDR3: CASRSPPTGSYEQYF

D: TRBD1
V: TRBV6-5
size: many
J: TRBJ1-1
DNA: TGTGCCAGCAGCCAGGGGGCCGGAACTGAAGCTTTCTTT
CDR3: CASSQGAGTEAFF

D: TRBD1
V: TRBV19
size: many
J: TRBJ2-2
DNA: TGTGCCAGCGGATTCCAGGGGGCATCCGGGGAGCTGTTTTTT
CDR3: CASGFQGASGELFF

D: TRBD2
V: TRBV7-9
size: many
J: TRBJ2-5
DNA: TGTGCCAGCAGCCCATCTAGCGGGGGTAAAGAGACCCAGTACTTC
CDR3: CASSPSSGGKETQYF

D: -
V: TRBV2
size: -
J: TRBJ2-3
DNA: TGTGCCAGCAGTGAGCCCCTAGCTCCAGATACGCAGTATTTT
CDR3: CASSEPLAPDTQYF

D: TRBD2
V: TRBV9
size: many
J: TRBJ2-3
DNA: TGTGCCAGCAGCGTGAGTATGGCGGGGAGGGGCACAGATACGCAGTATTTT
CDR3: CASSVSMAGRGTDTQYF

D: -
V: TRBV5-4
size: many
J: TRBJ1-6
DNA: TGTGCCAGCAGCCGACGGGGTAGTTCACCCCTCCACTTT
CDR3: CASSRRGSSPLHF

D: -
V: TRBV12-3/TRBV12-4
size: many
J: TRBJ1-1
DNA: TGTGCCAGCAGAGATACAGGGTCCACTGAAGCTTTCTTT
CDR3: CASRDTGSTEAFF

D: -
V: TRBV27
size: many
J: TRBJ2-1
DNA: TGTGCCAGCAGTTTGGCAGGGATGGGCAATGAGCAGTTCTTC
CDR3: CASSLAGMGNEQFF

D: -
V: TRBV7-9
size: -
J: TRBJ2-3
DNA: TGTGCCAGCAGCTTAGTTACTAGCACAGATACGCAGTATTTT
CDR3: CASSLVTSTDTQYF

D: -
V: TRBV5-1
size: many
J: TRBJ2-5
DNA: TGCGCCAGCAGCTTGGACCATTCTCGGGGAGAGACCCAGTACTTC
CDR3: CASSLDHSRGETQYF

D: -
V: TRBV6-1
size: many
J: TRBJ1-2
DNA: TGTGCCAGCCGCCCGCAGTATCAGGGCTACACCTTC
CDR3: CASRPQYQGYTF

D: TRBD1
V: TRBV6-2/TRBV6-3
size: -
J: TRBJ2-7
DNA: TGTGCCAGCAGTTACAGGGGGCCGGAGCAGTACTTC
CDR3: CASSYRGPEQYF

D: -
V: TRBV20-1
size: many
J: TRBJ2-1
DNA: TGCAGTACCGGGACTCAGTACAATGAGCAGTTCTTC
CDR3: CSTGTQYNEQFF

D: -
V: TRBV6-2/TRBV6-3
size: few
J: TRBJ2-7
DNA: TGTGCCAGCAGTTACGGGGGCAGACTCTACGAGCAGTACTTC
CDR3: CASSYGGRLYEQYF

D: -
V: TRBV2
size: many
J: TRBJ2-2
DNA: TGTGCCAGCAGTGCCCAGCGGGTCGACACCGGGGAGCTGTTTTTT
CDR3: CASSAQRVDTGELFF

D: TRBD2
V: TRBV27
size: many
J: TRBJ2-2
DNA: TGTGCCAGCAGGAACAGGAGTAGCGGGAGTCCCGGGGAGCTGTTTTTT
CDR3: CASRNRSSGSPGELFF

D: -
V: TRBV29-1
size: -
J: TRBJ2-2
DNA: TGCAGCGTTTATCTCGGCAAGGGGACCGGGGAGCTGTTTTTT
CDR3: CSVYLGKGTGELFF

D: -
V: TRBV29-1
size: -
J: TRBJ1-4
DNA: TGCAGCGTTGTAACAGCGCCCGATGAAAAACTGTTTTTT
CDR3: CSVVTAPDEKLFF

D: -
V: TRBV20-1
size: many
J: TRBJ2-5
DNA: TGCAGTGCTAGAGATCGGATTGTGGAGACCCAGTACTTC
CDR3: CSARDRIVETQYF

D: -
V: TRBV29-1
size: many
J: TRBJ2-1
DNA: TGCAGCGTTGAGAGTGGGAACAATGAGCAGTTCTTC
CDR3: CSVESGNNEQFF

D: TRBD2
V: TRBV29-1
size: -
J: TRBJ2-5
DNA: TGCAGCGTTGAGGGGGGATGGCGGGAGGAAGGAGAGACCCAGTACTTC
CDR3: CSVEGGWREEGETQYF